The clone carrying this T cell receptor beta chain was observed at least ten times. The data stem from a study of T cells in Graves' hyperthyroidism and ophthalmopathy. The CDR3 regions of TCR beta were amplified from RNA transcripts. In the first-round RT-PCR of the TCR CDR3, the HTBI primer set was used. MiXCR was run by TCRdb on the multiplex PCR reads, yielding one entry per CDR3 protein. The top ten hold around 44% of the sample, which has roughly 99,000 distinct CDR3 sequences, roughly 15% seen once. The clonotype originates from a woman aged 45-65 years with Graves' hyperthyroidism. What was sequenced was blood.

CDR3 sequence (DNA): TGTGCCAGCAGTTACATAGGGCCCACCGGGGAGCTGTTTTTT. This codes for CASSYIGPTGELFF. The chain recombines TRBV6-2 or TRBV6-3 with TRBJ2-2; no clear D. The germline V and J ends were trimmed by 2 bases and 4 bases, with 8 bases remaining between them. Germline CDR1 reads MNHEY; CDR2 reads SVGEGT. The CDR3 has 14 amino acids.